Detailed here is one TCR beta chain. The clone's antigen remains unknown. Qualities for individual bases were not recorded, and no much larger clone is one base off. This sample is drawn from a study of blood T cell repertoires in COVID-19 (dated by TCRdb to about 2020). About the study as a whole: Samples from collaborators originated in the United States, Italy and Spain and spanned both the acute and convalescent phases of COVID-19. The prospective study material was composed of cDNA or gDNA derived from T cells, B-cell-depleted T cells, or PBMCs. Subjects who had been exposed to COVID-19, were actively infected with it, or had recovered from it provided the deeply sampled blood TCRbeta repertoires that made up the dataset. The repertoires were made available in a free public database intended to serve as a resource for research on the immune response to SARS-CoV-2. The samples were drawn from the first 160 participants of the ongoing ImmuneRACE study and from 950 to 1,500 subjects provided by 6 global collaborators. A de-identified subject ID, COVID-19 status, age in years and sex were almost always included in the sample metadata. HLA class I and class II types, where available, came from metadata supplied by the sample provider rather than from assay-based typing.

Collaborating institutions collected whole blood in K2EDTA tubes following their own protocols. For TCRbeta analysis, collaborator samples were shipped as frozen whole blood, as isolated PBMCs, or as DNA extracted from either sample type. From cysteine to phenylalanine, the CDR3 is 15 amino acids long. Of the read, only the CDR3 DNA is kept; its 45 bases are in frame from base 1. Based on the germline V gene, the CDR1 and CDR2 sequences are KGHDR and SFDVKD. Trimming removed 7 bases from V and 3 bases from J; the gene matches leave 5 bases unexplained. TCRbeta CDR3 regions were amplified from genomic DNA using the immunoSEQ Assay, a bias-controlled multiplex PCR. For the original study's pipeline: The number of nucleated cells in each sample was estimated from the amplification of reference gene primers within the assay. To quantify the absolute abundance of each unique TCRbeta CDR3 rearrangement, sequence reads were collapsed and filtered. For each sample, productive Simpson clonality was calculated by taking the square root of Simpson's diversity index across productive rearrangements. The clones in this table, taken by TCRdb from immuneACCESS, are in-frame only. Not every clone is retained; where verified, under half of the shortfall comes from an unresolved V gene, and the cause of the rest is unknown. The V and J calls and the clone size are those of that table, but D and trimming were determined from the DNA. The sample yields hundreds of thousands of clones; around 88% were counted once. Clones ranked in the top ten supply 4.3% of the sample.

Broader findings and caveats from the paper: How much clinical and demographic metadata was included differed by source and by participant, and the metadata was provided uncurated.

Here the chain combines TRBV24-1 and TRBJ2-1; 10 bases in between match TRBD2. Sequenced input: peripheral blood. The origin of this receptor is a woman in her thirties with acute or convalescent COVID-19. The nucleotides are TGTGCCACCAGAGAGCGGGGGGGCATCTACAATGAGCAGTTCTTC. Translated, it reads CATRERGGIYNEQFF.